This TCR beta chain derives from a study of OX40 agonist ivuxolimab in advanced cancers. Looked up from germline, CDR1 is SGHAT and CDR2 is FQNNGV. The CDR3 is 12 residues long. The ends were cut back, 5 bases at V and 4 bases at J, with 8 bases in the middle. Repertoires were generated with immunoSEQ multiplex PCR, while TCRdb's copy carries only in-frame clones and drops some. The sample lists about 84,000 clones; approximately 80% were seen once. This TCR derives from an adult with an advanced solid tumor such as melanoma, head and neck, liver or kidney cancer. The chain joins TRBV11-2 to TRBJ1-2; D may be TRBD1 (5 bases). Sequencing used CD4+ or CD8+ T cells sorted from blood, obtained in a trial of the OX40 agonist ivuxolimab. In DNA, the CDR3 is TGTGCCAGCAGCCCGGGGACCTATGGCTACACCTTC. Translated: CASSPGTYGYTF.